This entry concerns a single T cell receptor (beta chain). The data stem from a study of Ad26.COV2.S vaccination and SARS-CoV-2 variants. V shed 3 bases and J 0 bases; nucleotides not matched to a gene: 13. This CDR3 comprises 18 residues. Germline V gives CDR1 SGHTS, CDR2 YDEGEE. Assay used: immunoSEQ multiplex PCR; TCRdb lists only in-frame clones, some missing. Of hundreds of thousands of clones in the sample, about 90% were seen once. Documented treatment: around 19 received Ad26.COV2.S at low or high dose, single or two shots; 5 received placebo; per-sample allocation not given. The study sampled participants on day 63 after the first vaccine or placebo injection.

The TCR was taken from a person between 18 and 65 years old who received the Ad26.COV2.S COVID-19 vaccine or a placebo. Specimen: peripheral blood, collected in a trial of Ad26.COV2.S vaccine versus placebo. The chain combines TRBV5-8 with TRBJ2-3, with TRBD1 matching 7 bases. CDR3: CASSSSLTRQGSTDTQYF. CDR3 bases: TGTGCCAGCAGCTCATCCCTCACTAGACAGGGAAGCACAGATACGCAGTATTTT.